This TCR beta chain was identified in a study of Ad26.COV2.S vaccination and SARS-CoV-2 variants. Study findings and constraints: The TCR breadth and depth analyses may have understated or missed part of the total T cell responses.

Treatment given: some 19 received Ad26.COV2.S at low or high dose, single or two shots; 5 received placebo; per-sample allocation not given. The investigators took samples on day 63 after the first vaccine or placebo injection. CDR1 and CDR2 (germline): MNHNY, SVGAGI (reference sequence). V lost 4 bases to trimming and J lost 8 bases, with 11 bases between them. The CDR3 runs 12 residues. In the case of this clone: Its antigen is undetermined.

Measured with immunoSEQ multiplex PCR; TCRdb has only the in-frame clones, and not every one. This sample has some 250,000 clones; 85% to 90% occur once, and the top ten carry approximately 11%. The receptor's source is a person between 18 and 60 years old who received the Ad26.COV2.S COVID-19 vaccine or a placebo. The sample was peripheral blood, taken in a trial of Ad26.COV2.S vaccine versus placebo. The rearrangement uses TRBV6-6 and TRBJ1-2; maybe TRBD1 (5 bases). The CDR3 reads CASSSPGLGYTF. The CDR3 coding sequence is TGTGCCAGCAGTTCTCCAGGGCTAGGCTACACCTTC.